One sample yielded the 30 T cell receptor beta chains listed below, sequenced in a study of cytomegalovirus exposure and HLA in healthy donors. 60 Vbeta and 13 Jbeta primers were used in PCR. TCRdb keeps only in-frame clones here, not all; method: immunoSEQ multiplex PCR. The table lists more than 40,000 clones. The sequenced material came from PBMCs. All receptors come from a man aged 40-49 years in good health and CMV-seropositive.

CDR3 in DNA: TGCAGCGTGCCCGGGACAGGGCTCTCCTACGAGCAGTACTTC. It specifies CSVPGTGLSYEQYF. V is TRBV29-1 and J is TRBJ2-7; 9 bases are shared with TRBD1. The CDR3 totals 14 residues. Germline CDR1 and CDR2: SQVTM and ANQGSEA. The J segment lost 0 bases and the V segment lost 6 bases, leaving 6 bases of the junction unmatched.

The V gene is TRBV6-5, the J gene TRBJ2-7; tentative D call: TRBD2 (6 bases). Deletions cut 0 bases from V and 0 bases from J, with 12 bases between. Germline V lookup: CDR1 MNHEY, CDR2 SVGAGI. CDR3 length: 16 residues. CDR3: CASSYSGAGNSYEQYF. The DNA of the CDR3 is TGTGCCAGCAGTTACTCGGGAGCGGGTAACTCCTACGAGCAGTACTTC.

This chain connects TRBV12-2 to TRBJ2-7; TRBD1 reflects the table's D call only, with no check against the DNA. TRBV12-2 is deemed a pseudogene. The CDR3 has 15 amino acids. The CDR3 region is CASRSYRTGTYEQYF. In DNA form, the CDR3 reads TGTGCAAGTCGATCGTACCGGACAGGGACCTACGAGCAGTACTTC.

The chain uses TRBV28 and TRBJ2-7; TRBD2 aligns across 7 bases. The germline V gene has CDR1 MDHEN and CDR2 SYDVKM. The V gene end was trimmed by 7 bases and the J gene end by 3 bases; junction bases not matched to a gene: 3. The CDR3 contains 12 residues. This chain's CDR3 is CASMSSGYEQYF. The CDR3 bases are TGTGCCAGCATGTCTAGCGGCTACGAGCAGTACTTC.

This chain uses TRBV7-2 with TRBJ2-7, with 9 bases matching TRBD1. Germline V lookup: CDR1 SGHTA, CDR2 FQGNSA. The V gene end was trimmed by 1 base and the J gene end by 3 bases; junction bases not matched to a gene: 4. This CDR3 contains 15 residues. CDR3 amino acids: CASSLGGTGNYEQYF. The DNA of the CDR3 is TGTGCCAGCAGCTTAGGCGGGACAGGGAACTACGAGCAGTACTTC.

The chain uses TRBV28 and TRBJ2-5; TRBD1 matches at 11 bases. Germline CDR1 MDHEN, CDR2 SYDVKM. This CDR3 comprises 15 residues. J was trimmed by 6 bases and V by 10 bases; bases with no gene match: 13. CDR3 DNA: TGTGCCACAATACCCCACGGACAGGGGGCGAAGACCCAGTACTTC. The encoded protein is CATIPHGQGAKTQYF.

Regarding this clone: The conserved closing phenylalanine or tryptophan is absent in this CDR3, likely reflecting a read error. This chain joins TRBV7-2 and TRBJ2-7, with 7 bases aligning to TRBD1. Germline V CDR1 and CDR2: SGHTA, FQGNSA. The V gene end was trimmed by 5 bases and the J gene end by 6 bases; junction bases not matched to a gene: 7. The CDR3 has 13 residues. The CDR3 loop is CASSENRGIEQYL. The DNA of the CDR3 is TGTGCCAGCAGCGAGAACAGGGGAATCGAGCAGTACCTC.

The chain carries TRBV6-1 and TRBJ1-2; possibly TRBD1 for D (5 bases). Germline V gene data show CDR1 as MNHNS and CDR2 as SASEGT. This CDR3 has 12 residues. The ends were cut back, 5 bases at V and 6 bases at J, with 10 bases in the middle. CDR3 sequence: CASSPPGDGYTF. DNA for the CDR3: TGTGCCAGCAGTCCCCCGGGGGATGGCTACACCTTC.

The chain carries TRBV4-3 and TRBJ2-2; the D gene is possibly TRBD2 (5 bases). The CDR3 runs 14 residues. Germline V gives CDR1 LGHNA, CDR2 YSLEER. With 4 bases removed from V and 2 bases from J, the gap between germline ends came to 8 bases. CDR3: CASSPGINTGELFF. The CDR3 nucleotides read TGCGCCAGCAGCCCCGGGATTAACACCGGGGAGCTGTTTTTT.

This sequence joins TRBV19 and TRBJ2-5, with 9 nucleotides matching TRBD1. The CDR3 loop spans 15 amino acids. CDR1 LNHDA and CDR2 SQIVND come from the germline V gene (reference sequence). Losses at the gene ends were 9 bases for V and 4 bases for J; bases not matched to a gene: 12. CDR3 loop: CASHPPGQGGETQYF. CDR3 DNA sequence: TGTGCCAGCCATCCTCCGGGACAGGGTGGAGAGACCCAGTACTTC.

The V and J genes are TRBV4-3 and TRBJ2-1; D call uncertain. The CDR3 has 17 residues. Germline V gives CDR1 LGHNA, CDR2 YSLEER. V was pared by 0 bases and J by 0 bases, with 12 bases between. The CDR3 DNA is TGCGCCAGCAGCCAAGATACGGTCCTTAGCTCCTACAATGAGCAGTTCTTC. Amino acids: CASSQDTVLSSYNEQFF.

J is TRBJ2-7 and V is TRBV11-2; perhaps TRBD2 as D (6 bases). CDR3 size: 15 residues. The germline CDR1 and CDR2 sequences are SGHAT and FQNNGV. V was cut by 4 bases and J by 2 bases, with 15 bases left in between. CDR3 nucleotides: TGTGCCAGCAGCTCCTCAGCGGGTTCCGCCTACGAGCAGTACTTC. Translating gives CASSSSAGSAYEQYF.

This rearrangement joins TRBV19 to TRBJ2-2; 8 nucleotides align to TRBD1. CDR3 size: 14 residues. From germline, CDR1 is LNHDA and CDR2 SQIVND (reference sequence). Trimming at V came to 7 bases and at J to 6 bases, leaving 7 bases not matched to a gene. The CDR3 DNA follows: TGTGCCAGTACCGAACAGGGGGGCCCCGGGGAGCTGTTTTTT. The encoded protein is CASTEQGGPGELFF.

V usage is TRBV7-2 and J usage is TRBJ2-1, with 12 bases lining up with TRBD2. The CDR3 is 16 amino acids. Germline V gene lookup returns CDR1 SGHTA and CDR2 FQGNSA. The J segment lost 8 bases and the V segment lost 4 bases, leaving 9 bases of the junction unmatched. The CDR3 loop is CASSSPTSGGLDEQFF. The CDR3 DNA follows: TGTGCCAGCAGCTCACCGACTAGCGGGGGCCTCGATGAGCAGTTCTTC.

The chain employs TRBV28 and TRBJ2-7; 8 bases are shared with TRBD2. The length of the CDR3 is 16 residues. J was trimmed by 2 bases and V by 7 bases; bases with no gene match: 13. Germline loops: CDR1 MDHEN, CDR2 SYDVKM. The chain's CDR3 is CASTSGPGGEPYEQYF. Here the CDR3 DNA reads TGTGCCAGCACGTCGGGACCCGGGGGGGAGCCCTACGAGCAGTACTTC.

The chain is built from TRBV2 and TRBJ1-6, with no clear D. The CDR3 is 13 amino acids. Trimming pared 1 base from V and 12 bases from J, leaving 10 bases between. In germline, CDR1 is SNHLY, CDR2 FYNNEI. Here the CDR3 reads CASSEGGGLPLHF. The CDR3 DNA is TGTGCCAGCAGTGAAGGAGGAGGCCTACCCCTCCACTTT.

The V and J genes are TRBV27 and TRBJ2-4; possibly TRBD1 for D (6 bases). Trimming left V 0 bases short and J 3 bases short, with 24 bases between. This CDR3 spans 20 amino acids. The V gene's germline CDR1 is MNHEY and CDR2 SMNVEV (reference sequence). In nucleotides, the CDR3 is TGTGCCAGCAGTTTATCAAGATCTTCGGCAGGGGTGAGGGTCAAAAACATTCAGTACTTC. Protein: CASSLSRSSAGVRVKNIQYF.

CDR3 in amino acids: CASSPGLAGGPSSYEQYF. Here the CDR3 DNA reads TGTGCCAGCAGCCCGGGACTAGCGGGAGGGCCAAGCTCCTACGAGCAGTACTTC. The chain links TRBV13 to TRBJ2-7; TRBD2 agrees at 16 bases. The V segment lost 5 bases and the J segment 0 bases; nucleotides outside the gene matches: 7. CDR3 length: 18 residues. Germline V gene lookup returns CDR1 PRHDT and CDR2 FYEKMQ (reference sequence).

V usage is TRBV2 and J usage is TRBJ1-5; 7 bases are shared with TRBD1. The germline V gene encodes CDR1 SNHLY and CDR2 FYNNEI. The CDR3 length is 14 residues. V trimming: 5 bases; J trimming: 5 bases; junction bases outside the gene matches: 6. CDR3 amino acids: CASSFDRVDQPQHF. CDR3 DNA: TGTGCCAGCAGTTTTGACAGGGTCGATCAGCCCCAGCATTTT.

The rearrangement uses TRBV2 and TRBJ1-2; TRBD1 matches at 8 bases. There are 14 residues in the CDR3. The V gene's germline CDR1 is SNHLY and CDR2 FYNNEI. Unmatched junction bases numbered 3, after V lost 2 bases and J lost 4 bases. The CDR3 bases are TGTGCCAGCAGTGAACGGACAGGGACCTATGGCTACACCTTC. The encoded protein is CASSERTGTYGYTF.

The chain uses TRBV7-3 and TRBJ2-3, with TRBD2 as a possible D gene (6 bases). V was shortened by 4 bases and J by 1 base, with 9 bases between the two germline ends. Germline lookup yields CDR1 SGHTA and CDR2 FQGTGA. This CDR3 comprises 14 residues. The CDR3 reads CASSYSSGTDTQYF. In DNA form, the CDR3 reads TGTGCCAGCAGCTACTCTAGCGGCACAGATACGCAGTATTTT.

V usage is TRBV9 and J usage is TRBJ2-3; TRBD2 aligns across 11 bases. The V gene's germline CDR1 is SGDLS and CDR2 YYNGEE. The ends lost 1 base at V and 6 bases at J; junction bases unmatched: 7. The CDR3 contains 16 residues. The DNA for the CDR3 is TGTGCCAGCAGCGTAAGTAGCGGGGGGGCCGCGGATACGCAGTATTTT. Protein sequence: CASSVSSGGAADTQYF.

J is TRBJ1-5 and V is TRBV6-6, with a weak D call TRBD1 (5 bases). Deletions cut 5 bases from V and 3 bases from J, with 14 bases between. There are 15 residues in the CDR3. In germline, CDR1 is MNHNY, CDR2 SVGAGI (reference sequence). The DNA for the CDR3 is TGTGCCAGCAGTGATGGGGGGAGGGACAATCAGCCCCAGCATTTT. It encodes CASSDGGRDNQPQHF.

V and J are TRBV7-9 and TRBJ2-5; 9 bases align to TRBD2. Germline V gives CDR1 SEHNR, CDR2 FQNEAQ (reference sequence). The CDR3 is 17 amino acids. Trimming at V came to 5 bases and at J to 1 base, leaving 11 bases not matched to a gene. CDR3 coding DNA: TGTGCCAGCAGCCCCTGGGATGATAGCGGGAGCCAAGAGACCCAGTACTTC. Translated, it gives CASSPWDDSGSQETQYF.

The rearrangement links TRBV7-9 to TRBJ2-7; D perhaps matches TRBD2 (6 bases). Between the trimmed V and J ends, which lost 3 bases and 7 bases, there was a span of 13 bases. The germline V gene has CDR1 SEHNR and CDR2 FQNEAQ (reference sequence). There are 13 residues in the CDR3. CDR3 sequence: CASSLGTGEEQYF. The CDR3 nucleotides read TGTGCCAGCAGCTTGGGTACGGGGGAAGAGCAGTACTTC.

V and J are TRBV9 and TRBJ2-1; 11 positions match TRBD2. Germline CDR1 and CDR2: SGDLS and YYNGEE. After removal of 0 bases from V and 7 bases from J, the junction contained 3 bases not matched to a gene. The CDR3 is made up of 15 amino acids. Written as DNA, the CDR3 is TGTGCCAGCAGCGTAGTAGCGGGAGGGTGGAATGAGCAGTTCTTC. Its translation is CASSVVAGGWNEQFF.

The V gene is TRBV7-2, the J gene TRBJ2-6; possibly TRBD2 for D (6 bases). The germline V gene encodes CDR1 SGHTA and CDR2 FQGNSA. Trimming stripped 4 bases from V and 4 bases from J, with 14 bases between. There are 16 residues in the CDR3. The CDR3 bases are TGTGCCAGCAGCTCAATAGGAGGGTACGGGGCCAACGTCCTGACTTTC. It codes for CASSSIGGYGANVLTF.

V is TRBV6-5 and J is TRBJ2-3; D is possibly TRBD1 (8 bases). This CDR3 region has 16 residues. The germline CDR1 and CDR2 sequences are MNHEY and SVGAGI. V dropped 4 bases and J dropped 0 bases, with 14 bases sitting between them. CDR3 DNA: TGTGCCAGCAGTTGGGAGGGACAGGCTAGCACAGATACGCAGTATTTT. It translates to CASSWEGQASTDTQYF.

Here the CDR3 DNA reads TGTGCCAGCAGTTTTCAGGCGGGAGCCTACGAGCAGTACTTC. Translating gives CASSFQAGAYEQYF. This chain joins TRBV27 and TRBJ2-7; 7 positions agree with TRBD2. CDR3 length: 14 residues. Unmatched junction bases numbered 4, after V lost 3 bases and J lost 2 bases. Germline loops: CDR1 MNHEY, CDR2 SMNVEV (reference sequence).

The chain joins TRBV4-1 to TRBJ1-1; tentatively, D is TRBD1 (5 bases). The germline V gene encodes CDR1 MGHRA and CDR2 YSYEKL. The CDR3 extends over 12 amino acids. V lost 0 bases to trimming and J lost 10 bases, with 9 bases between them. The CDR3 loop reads CASSQEWGGAFF. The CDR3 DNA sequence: TGCGCCAGCAGCCAAGAATGGGGGGGAGCTTTCTTT.